The T cell receptor (beta chain) under discussion was sequenced for a study of cytomegalovirus exposure and HLA in healthy donors. Study-level findings and limits: Whilst most TCR sequences proved rare, a subset of public TCRs occurred across many donors. In vitro checks showed that a few CMV-associated chains really do target CMV antigens.

Generated by immunoSEQ multiplex PCR, the TCRdb table keeps only in-frame clones and is missing some. The data hold 150,000 to 200,000 clones, with around nine tenths observed a single time. A note on this clone: Antigen specificity is unknown.

The CDR3 is 15 amino acids. Germline loops: CDR1 SEHNR, CDR2 FQNEAQ (reference sequence). After removal of 5 bases from V and 0 bases from J, the junction contained 4 bases not matched to a gene. From the approximately 120-subject validation cohort, which was separate from the approximately 670-subject first cohort, the donors were drawn. The source material was PBMCs. The clonotype comes from a woman between 18 and 30 years old in good health and CMV-seropositive. V is TRBV7-9 and J is TRBJ2-7, with 10 bases fitting TRBD2. The chain's CDR3 is CASSPGTSASYEQYF. The CDR3 bases are TGTGCCAGCAGCCCCGGGACTAGCGCCTCCTACGAGCAGTACTTC.